The entry below describes one T cell receptor (beta chain). What it binds is not known. Sequencing was performed with immunoSEQ multiplex PCR; in TCRdb, only in-frame clones are kept and a portion is missing. The table lists more than 40,000 clones, over 60% of them singletons, with roughly 15% in the top ten. Germline lookup yields CDR1 SQVTM and CDR2 ANQGSEA. Trimming took 5 bases from V and 6 from J; bases not matched to a gene: 7. The CDR3 covers 14 residues. The sample is drawn from a study of vaccination effects on CD4 cells after COVID-19. Study-level points and caveats: Infection-derived and vaccine-derived clones contracted markedly late after vaccination.

In the ViraFEST assay, antigen-specific CD4+ clonotypes were identified by expansion after peptide-pool stimulation. Investigators separated out CD4+ T cells once around 9 days of culture had passed. The vaccine given was either BNT162b2 or mRNA-1273, in two doses. The chain is built from TRBV29-1 and TRBJ2-2, with 9 nucleotides matching TRBD1. The TCR sequence derives from a human donor who received a COVID-19 vaccine. The material sequenced was CD4+ T cells from PBMCs cultured with HCoV-OC43 spike peptides, taken after COVID-19 vaccination. Subset given: HCoV-OC43 spike overlapping peptide pool stimulation. The CDR3, as DNA: TGCAGCGTTATTTCCGACAGGGGGGCCGGGGAGCTGTTTTTT. The encoded protein is CSVISDRGAGELFF.